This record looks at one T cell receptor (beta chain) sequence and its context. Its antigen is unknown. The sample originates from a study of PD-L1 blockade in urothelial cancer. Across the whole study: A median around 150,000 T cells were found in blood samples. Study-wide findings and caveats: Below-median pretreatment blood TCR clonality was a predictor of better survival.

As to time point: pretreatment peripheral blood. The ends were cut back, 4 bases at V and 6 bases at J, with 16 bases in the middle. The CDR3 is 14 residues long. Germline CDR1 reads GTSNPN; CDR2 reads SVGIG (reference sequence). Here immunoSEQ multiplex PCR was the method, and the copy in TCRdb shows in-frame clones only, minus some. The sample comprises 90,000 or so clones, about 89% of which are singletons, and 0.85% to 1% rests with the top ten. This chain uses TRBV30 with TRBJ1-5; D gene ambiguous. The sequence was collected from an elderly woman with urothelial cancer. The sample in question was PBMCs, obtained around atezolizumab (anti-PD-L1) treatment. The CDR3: CAWTLGSGSQPQHF. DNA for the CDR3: TGTGCCTGGACCCTAGGGTCGGGGAGTCAGCCCCAGCATTTT.